Following are 29 T cell receptor beta chains from one sample sequenced in a study of T cells in tuberculosis. TCRdb's table, derived via immunoSEQ multiplex PCR, lists solely in-frame clones and lacks some. The sample lists around 35,000 clones, 85% to 95% occurring once. Time point described: new active TB diagnosis, blood taken before or within 7 days of starting treatment. The sample consisted of PBMCs, taken at tuberculosis diagnosis. Receptors were obtained from an adult with tuberculosis.

In the case of this clone: At the DNA level, this CDR3 is encoded by other sequences in the same sample as well. The chain recombines TRBV19 with TRBJ2-5; 10 bases fit TRBD2. V shed 5 bases, J shed 5 bases, and the junction held 8 bases outside the gene matches. Germline lookup yields CDR1 LNHDA and CDR2 SQIVND (reference sequence). The CDR3 has 15 amino acids. The CDR3 region is CASSPSGGAGETQYF. The CDR3 coding sequence is TGTGCCAGTAGTCCAAGCGGGGGGGCCGGTGAGACCCAGTACTTC.

The chain couples TRBV10-2 to TRBJ2-1, with a tentative D call TRBD1 (5 bases). Germline CDR1 is WSHSY and CDR2 is SAAADI. Trimming took off 4 bases at V and 8 bases at J, with 15 bases between the two ends. The CDR3 length is 14 residues. Here the CDR3 reads CASSVGVAGDEQFF. DNA of the CDR3: TGCGCCAGCAGTGTAGGGGTCGCAGGCGATGAGCAGTTCTTC.

The rearrangement joins TRBV4-2 to TRBJ1-5; 9 nucleotides match TRBD1. V gave up 0 bases and J gave up 3 bases; unmatched junction bases: 6. CDR1 is LGHNA and CDR2 is YNFKEQ in the germline V gene. The CDR3 runs to 17 residues. The CDR3 loop reads CASSQEPGQGPNQPQHF. CDR3 sequence (DNA): TGTGCCAGCAGCCAAGAGCCGGGACAGGGACCCAATCAGCCCCAGCATTTT.

This chain links TRBV5-4 with TRBJ1-2, with D unresolved. V gave up 2 bases and J gave up 0 bases, with 8 bases separating them. The CDR3 consists of 14 residues. From germline, CDR1 is SGHNT and CDR2 YYREEE (reference sequence). As DNA, the CDR3 is TGTGCCAGCAGCTTATGGGCGACTAACTATGGCTACACCTTC. It is translated as CASSLWATNYGYTF.

The chain combines TRBV2 with TRBJ2-1; perhaps TRBD2 as D (6 bases). The CDR3 runs to 14 residues. Germline V gene data show CDR1 as SNHLY and CDR2 as FYNNEI. V was clipped by 6 bases and J by 8 bases, with 17 bases between them. CDR3 sequence (DNA): TGTGCCAGCAGCCTAGGCGGGGTTGTTTATGAGCAGTTCTTC. Amino acids: CASSLGGVVYEQFF.

The chain joins TRBV11-2 to TRBJ2-7; TRBD2 aligns across 7 bases. CDR3 length equals 13 residues. CDR1 and CDR2 (germline): SGHAT, FQNNGV. With 5 bases clipped from V and 3 bases from J, the junction kept 4 bases outside the gene matches. The chain's CDR3 is CASSPWTSYEQYF. CDR3 nucleotides: TGTGCCAGCAGCCCATGGACTAGCTACGAGCAGTACTTC.

In its sample, this clone was seen once. The genes are TRBV28 and TRBJ2-7; no clear D. The CDR3 contains 14 residues. With 4 bases removed from V and 2 bases from J, the gap between germline ends came to 12 bases. CDR1 MDHEN and CDR2 SYDVKM come from the germline V gene. CDR3 coding DNA: TGTGCCAGCAGTTCACCGACAAGCCCCTACGAGCAGTACGTC. Translated, it gives CASSSPTSPYEQYV.

This rearrangement joins TRBV6-5 to TRBJ1-2, with TRBD1 matching 7 bases. The CDR3 has 11 residues. J was trimmed by 4 bases and V by 8 bases; bases with no gene match: 1. CDR1 and CDR2 (germline): MNHEY, SVGAGI. CDR3 region: CASRDSYGYTF. As DNA, the CDR3 is TGTGCCAGCCGGGACAGCTATGGCTACACCTTC.

The CDR3 region is CASSYRASGDKETQYF. The CDR3 DNA reads as TGTGCCAGCAGTTACAGGGCTAGCGGGGACAAAGAGACCCAGTACTTC. This chain links TRBV6-6 with TRBJ2-5, with TRBD2 matching over 9 bases. The CDR3 is 16 residues long. After removal of 2 bases from V and 3 bases from J, the junction contained 7 bases not matched to a gene. The germline gives CDR1 MNHNY, CDR2 SVGAGI (reference sequence).

The chain employs TRBV6-4 and TRBJ1-1; no definite D call. Germline V gene data show CDR1 as MRHNA and CDR2 as SNTAGT. Between the trimmed V and J ends, which lost 6 bases and 4 bases, there was a span of 12 bases. This CDR3 has 13 residues. DNA for the CDR3: TGTGCCAGCAGCGTCGCGGCCACCACTGAAGCTTTCTTT. Translated: CASSVAATTEAFF.

The J gene is TRBJ2-2, the V gene TRBV2; D call uncertain. Germline V CDR1 and CDR2: SNHLY, FYNNEI. The CDR3 is made up of 16 amino acids. V was cut by 8 bases and J by 1 base, with 17 bases left in between. This CDR3 reads CASSPKWPGNTGELFF. The CDR3 coding sequence is TGTGCCAGCTCCCCGAAGTGGCCGGGGAACACCGGGGAGCTGTTTTTT.

This clone was observed once. The chain uses TRBV6-1 and TRBJ2-1; 10 bases are a match to TRBD1. The CDR3 is 14 residues long. V was clipped by 4 bases and J by 6 bases; unmatched bases: 3. The V gene's germline CDR1 is MNHNS and CDR2 SASEGT. The CDR3 DNA follows: TGTGCCAGCAGTGGGGGGACAGGGGCCAATGAGCAGTTCTTC. Protein product: CASSGGTGANEQFF.

The CDR3 loop is CASSGRPGGTGTEAFF. The CDR3 DNA is TGTGCCAGCAGTGGGCGCCCGGGGGGGACAGGGACTGAAGCTTTCTTT. This chain uses TRBV25-1 with TRBJ1-1; 9 bases line up with TRBD1. The trim removed 4 bases at V and 5 bases at J, leaving 11 bases unmatched. The CDR3 covers 16 residues. Germline-derived CDR1 and CDR2 are MGHDK and SYGVNS.

This clone was counted a few times. V and J are TRBV6-1 and TRBJ2-1, with 8 positions matching TRBD1. The CDR3 length is 15 residues. V gave up 7 bases and J gave up 4 bases; unmatched junction bases: 9. CDR1 is MNHNS and CDR2 is SASEGT in the germline V gene. This CDR3 reads CASTTDRAGYNEQFF. DNA of the CDR3: TGTGCCAGCACCACGGACAGGGCCGGTTACAATGAGCAGTTCTTC.

The chain recombines TRBV7-2 with TRBJ1-6; no clear D. V dropped 9 bases and J dropped 2 bases, with 8 bases sitting between them. The CDR3 is made up of 13 amino acids. The germline gives CDR1 SGHTA, CDR2 FQGNSA. Here the CDR3 DNA reads TGTGCCAGTAGTTCCACCTATAATTCACCCCTCCACTTT. It encodes CASSSTYNSPLHF.

The V gene is TRBV7-2, the J gene TRBJ2-2, with D possibly being TRBD2 (7 bases). CDR1 and CDR2 (germline): SGHTA, FQGNSA. This CDR3 is 16 amino acids long. Trimming took 3 bases from V and 1 from J, leaving 12 bases between them. The CDR3 is CASSLGGTWNTGELFF. The CDR3 region has the DNA TGTGCCAGCAGCTTGGGGGGGACATGGAACACCGGGGAGCTGTTTTTT.

This sequence joins TRBV19 and TRBJ1-6; D possibly corresponds to TRBD1 (5 bases). The germline V gene has CDR1 LNHDA and CDR2 SQIVND (reference sequence). CDR3 length: 16 amino acids. The germline V and J ends were trimmed by 7 bases and 4 bases, with 17 bases remaining between them. The CDR3 loop is CASNVVGGVYNSPLHF. CDR3 in DNA: TGTGCCAGTAATGTTGTGGGGGGGGTTTATAATTCACCCCTCCACTTT.

The CDR3 is CASSQGTDYGYTF. CDR3 nucleotides: TGTGCCAGCAGCCAAGGGACAGACTATGGCTACACCTTC. V and J are TRBV21-1 and TRBJ1-2; the table's TRBD1 call for D was not verified on the DNA. TRBV21-1 is recorded as a pseudogene. There are 13 residues in the CDR3.

The V and J genes are TRBV7-2 and TRBJ2-5; possibly TRBD2 for D (6 bases). Germline-derived CDR1 and CDR2 are SGHTA and FQGNSA. The CDR3 covers 15 residues. V shed 3 bases and J shed 1 base, with 12 bases lying between them. The CDR3 spells CASSFRRGSQETQYF. The CDR3 DNA follows: TGTGCCAGCAGCTTCCGGAGGGGCTCCCAAGAGACCCAGTACTTC.

CDR3 residues: CASSPRQGAYEQYF. CDR3 nucleotides: TGTGCCAGCAGCCCTAGACAGGGGGCGTACGAGCAGTACTTC. The rearrangement links TRBV5-4 to TRBJ2-7, with TRBD1 identical over 10 bases. The CDR3 totals 14 residues. The V and J ends lost 4 bases and 4 bases, in that order; junction bases with no gene match: 5. Per germline, CDR1 SGHNT and CDR2 YYREEE (reference sequence).

The chain recombines TRBV2 with TRBJ2-7, with TRBD1 matching 9 bases. Germline V lookup: CDR1 SNHLY, CDR2 FYNNEI. Trimming removed 7 bases from V and 4 bases from J; junction bases left unmatched: 5. The CDR3 contains 13 residues. CDR3 DNA: TGTGCCAGCATTTCGACAGGGGGGTACGAGCAGTACGTC. Translating it yields CASISTGGYEQYV.

This chain links TRBV11-2 with TRBJ1-6; no definite D call. Germline-derived CDR1 and CDR2 are SGHAT and FQNNGV. The CDR3 is made up of 15 amino acids. Trimming stripped 0 bases from V and 7 bases from J, with 10 bases between. This chain's CDR3 is CASSLESGKNSPLHF. CDR3 DNA sequence: TGTGCCAGCAGCTTAGAGTCAGGAAAAAATTCACCCCTCCACTTT.

The rearrangement links TRBV30 to TRBJ2-1; 7 nucleotides match TRBD1. With 0 bases clipped from V and 8 bases from J, the junction kept 1 base outside the gene matches. The germline gives CDR1 GTSNPN, CDR2 SVGIG (reference sequence). This CDR3 region has 12 residues. Written as DNA, the CDR3 is TGTGCCTGGAGTGTACAGGGGTATGAGCAGTTCTTC. Translated: CAWSVQGYEQFF. The entire variable domain, with the rest obtained from reference TRBV30 and TRBJ2-1, is as follows: SQTIHQWPATLVQPVGSPLSLECTVEGTSNPNLYWYRQAAGRGLQLLFYSVGIGQISSEVPQNLSASRPQDRQFILSSKKLLLSDSGFYLCAWSVQGYEQFFGPGTRLTVL.

CDR3 bases: TGTGCCACCAGCAGAGGAGGGGGCCGCAATCAGCCCCAGCATTTT. It is translated as CATSRGGGRNQPQHF. This chain joins TRBV15 and TRBJ1-5, with 7 bases aligning to TRBD1. With 1 base clipped from V and 2 bases from J, the junction kept 2 bases outside the gene matches. The CDR3 runs to 15 residues. Germline loops: CDR1 LNHNV, CDR2 YYDKDF (reference sequence).

This clone was counted a few times. The genes are TRBV27 and TRBJ2-3; 7 positions match TRBD2. Per the germline V gene, CDR1 is MNHEY and CDR2 is SMNVEV (reference sequence). After removal of 6 bases from V and 2 bases from J, the junction contained 17 bases not matched to a gene. The CDR3 runs 18 residues. The CDR3 bases are TGTGCCAGCAGACCCGGGACTACAAGTATTAGATTCACAGATACGCAGTATTTT. Amino acids: CASRPGTTSIRFTDTQYF.

V usage is TRBV11-1 and J usage is TRBJ2-7; TRBD1 might be the D (5 bases). In germline, CDR1 is SGHAT, CDR2 FQDESV (reference sequence). V was shortened by 1 base and J by 0 bases, with 13 bases between the two germline ends. The CDR3 runs to 16 residues. CDR3 bases: TGTGCCAGCAGCTTAGGCAGGGCTACCAGCTCCTACGAGCAGTACTTC. Its protein product is CASSLGRATSSYEQYF.

This sequence joins TRBV7-2 and TRBJ2-7; D unclear. Germline assignment: CDR1 SGHTA and CDR2 FQGNSA. V was cut by 1 base and J by 2 bases, with 12 bases left in between. This CDR3 has 15 residues. For the CDR3, the DNA is TGTGCCAGCAGCTTAGGCGAGCATGGGCCCTACGAGCAGTACTTC. It codes for CASSLGEHGPYEQYF.

The chain carries TRBV9 and TRBJ2-1; the match to TRBD2 covers 8 bases. The CDR3 is made up of 15 amino acids. The V gene's germline CDR1 is SGDLS and CDR2 YYNGEE. V lost 0 bases and J lost 4; bases outside the gene matches: 3. The CDR3 here is CASSVASGGYNEQFF. DNA of the CDR3: TGTGCCAGCAGCGTAGCCAGCGGGGGTTACAATGAGCAGTTCTTC.

This chain links TRBV7-2 with TRBJ2-2; 11 bases line up with TRBD2. Germline V gives CDR1 SGHTA, CDR2 FQGNSA. CDR3 length: 16 residues. J was trimmed by 4 bases and V by 5 bases; bases with no gene match: 6. CDR3 residues: CASSKLAGVRTGELFF. The CDR3 nucleotides are TGTGCCAGCAGCAAACTAGCGGGGGTTCGCACCGGGGAGCTGTTTTTT.